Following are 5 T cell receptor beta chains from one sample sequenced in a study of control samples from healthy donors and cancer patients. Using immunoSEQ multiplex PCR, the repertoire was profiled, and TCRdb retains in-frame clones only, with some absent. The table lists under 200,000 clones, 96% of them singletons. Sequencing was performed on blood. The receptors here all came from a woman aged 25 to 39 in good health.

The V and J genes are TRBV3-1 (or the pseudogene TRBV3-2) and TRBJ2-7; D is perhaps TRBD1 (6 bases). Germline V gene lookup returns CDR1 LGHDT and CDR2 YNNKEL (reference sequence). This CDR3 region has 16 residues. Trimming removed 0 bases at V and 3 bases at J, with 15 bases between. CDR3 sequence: CASSQDVQGLFYEQYF. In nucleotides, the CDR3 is TGTGCCAGCAGCCAAGATGTACAGGGCCTCTTCTACGAGCAGTACTTC.

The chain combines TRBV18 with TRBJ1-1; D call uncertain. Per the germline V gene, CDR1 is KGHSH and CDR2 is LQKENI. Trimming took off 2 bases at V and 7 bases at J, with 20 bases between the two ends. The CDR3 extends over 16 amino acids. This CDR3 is CASSPAFAGGSIEAFF. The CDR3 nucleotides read TGTGCCAGCTCACCAGCGTTTGCGGGTGGGAGCATTGAAGCTTTCTTT.

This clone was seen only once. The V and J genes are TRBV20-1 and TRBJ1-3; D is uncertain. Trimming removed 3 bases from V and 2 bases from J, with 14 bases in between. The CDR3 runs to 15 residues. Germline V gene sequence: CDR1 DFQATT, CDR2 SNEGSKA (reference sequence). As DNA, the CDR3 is TGCAGTGCTAGTTCCAGAGAGGCAGCTGGAAACACCATATATTTT. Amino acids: CSASSREAAGNTIYF.

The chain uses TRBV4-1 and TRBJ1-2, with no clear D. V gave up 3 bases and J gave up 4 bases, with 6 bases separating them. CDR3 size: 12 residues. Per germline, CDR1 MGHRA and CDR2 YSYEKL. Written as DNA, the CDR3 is TGCGCCAGCAGCCAGAACTCCTATGGCTACACCTTC. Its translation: CASSQNSYGYTF.

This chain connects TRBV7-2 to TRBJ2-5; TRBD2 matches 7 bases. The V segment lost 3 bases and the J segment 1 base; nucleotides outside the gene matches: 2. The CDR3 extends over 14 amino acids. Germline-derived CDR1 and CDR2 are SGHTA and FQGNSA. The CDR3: CASSFLAAQETQYF. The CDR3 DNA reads TGTGCCAGCAGCTTTCTAGCGGCCCAAGAGACCCAGTACTTC.